The next 6 T cell receptor beta chains were all read from a single sample in a study of vaccination effects on CD4 cells after COVID-19. For these receptors, no antigen is known. The method was immunoSEQ multiplex PCR; TCRdb's version includes in-frame clones alone and lacks a portion of them. This sample has approximately 25,000 clones, with about 83% found just once. Expansion with viral peptide pools was applied to antigen-specific CD4+ T cells by the ViraFEST assay prior to sequencing. Scientists isolated CD4+ T cells after a roughly 10-day culture period ended. As their vaccination, participants received two doses of either BNT162b2 or mRNA-1273. The input for sequencing was CD4+ T cells from PBMCs cultured with HCoV-NL63 spike peptides, taken after COVID-19 vaccination. Every receptor here comes from a human donor who received a COVID-19 vaccine. Some clones in this sample may be carry-over from other donors' samples.

The V and J genes are TRBV28 and TRBJ2-7; 8 bases are a match to TRBD1. V was pared by 4 bases and J by 0 bases, with 2 bases of the junction left unmatched. This CDR3 region has 14 residues. The germline V gene encodes CDR1 MDHEN and CDR2 SYDVKM. The CDR3 region has the DNA TGTGCCAGCAGTTCAGGGGGCGTCTCCTACGAGCAGTACGTC. Amino acids: CASSSGGVSYEQYV.

The chain uses TRBV5-1 and TRBJ2-5; D unresolved. Germline V CDR1 and CDR2: SGHRS, YFSETQ. With 0 bases removed from V and 4 bases from J, the gap between germline ends came to 7 bases. The CDR3 runs 13 residues. The CDR3 DNA reads TGCGCCAGCAGCTTGGTCCAGCCAGAGACCCAGTACTTC. It yields the protein CASSLVQPETQYF.

The chain couples TRBV27 to TRBJ2-5; D perhaps matches TRBD2 (5 bases). The CDR3 has 13 amino acids. V was pared by 5 bases and J by 4 bases, with 11 bases between. Germline CDR1 MNHEY, CDR2 SMNVEV (reference sequence). CDR3 nucleotides: TGTGCCAGCAGTCGGAGGTTTCTAGAGACCCAGTACTTC. It translates to CASSRRFLETQYF.

The V and J genes are TRBV27 and TRBJ2-3; either TRBD1 or TRBD2 may supply D (6 bases each). Trimming took off 5 bases at V and 4 bases at J, with 16 bases between the two ends. The germline V gene encodes CDR1 MNHEY and CDR2 SMNVEV (reference sequence). CDR3 length equals 15 residues. Here the CDR3 DNA reads TGTGCCAGCAGTCGGCCGGGGGCCCAGGCAGATACGCAGTATTTT. It specifies CASSRPGAQADTQYF.

The chain carries TRBV5-5 and TRBJ1-1, with TRBD1 identical over 8 bases. The CDR3 loop spans 15 amino acids. V was clipped by 5 bases and J by 1 base; unmatched bases: 7. The germline gives CDR1 SGHKS, CDR2 YYEKEE (reference sequence). CDR3 residues: CASRGQGSWNTEAFF. CDR3 DNA sequence: TGTGCCAGCAGAGGACAGGGCTCTTGGAACACTGAAGCTTTCTTT.

The J gene is TRBJ1-2, the V gene TRBV19; D is perhaps TRBD1 (6 bases). CDR1 and CDR2 from the germline V gene are LNHDA and SQIVND (reference sequence). V was cut by 6 bases and J by 6 bases, with 23 bases left in between. The CDR3 runs 16 residues. CDR3 coding DNA: TGTGCCAGTAGAGTTAGGAACGGGGACATCTCCAATGGCTACACCTTC. Translating it yields CASRVRNGDISNGYTF. Full variable domain (rest looked up from reference TRBV19 and TRBJ1-2): DGGITQSPKYLFRKEGQNVTLSCEQNLNHDAMYWYRQDPGQGLRLIYYSQIVNDFQKGDIAEGYSVSREKKESFPLTVTSAQKNPTAFYLCASRVRNGDISNGYTFGSGTRLTVV.